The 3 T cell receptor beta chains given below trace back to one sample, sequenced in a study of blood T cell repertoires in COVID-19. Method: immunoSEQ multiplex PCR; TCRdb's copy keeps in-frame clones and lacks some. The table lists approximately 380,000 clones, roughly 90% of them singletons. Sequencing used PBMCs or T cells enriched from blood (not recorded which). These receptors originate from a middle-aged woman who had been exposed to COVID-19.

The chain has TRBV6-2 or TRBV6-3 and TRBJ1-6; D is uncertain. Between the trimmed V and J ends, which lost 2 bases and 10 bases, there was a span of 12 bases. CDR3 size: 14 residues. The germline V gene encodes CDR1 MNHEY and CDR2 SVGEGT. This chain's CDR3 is CASSYPQGGSPLHF. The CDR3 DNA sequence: TGTGCCAGCAGTTACCCCCAAGGAGGATCACCCCTCCACTTT.

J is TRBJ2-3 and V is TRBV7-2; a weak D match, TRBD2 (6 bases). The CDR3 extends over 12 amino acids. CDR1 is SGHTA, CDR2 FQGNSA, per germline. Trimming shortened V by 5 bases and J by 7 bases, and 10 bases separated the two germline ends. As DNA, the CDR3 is TGTGCCAGCAGCGGAGGGGTGAATACGCAGTATTTT. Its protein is CASSGGVNTQYF.

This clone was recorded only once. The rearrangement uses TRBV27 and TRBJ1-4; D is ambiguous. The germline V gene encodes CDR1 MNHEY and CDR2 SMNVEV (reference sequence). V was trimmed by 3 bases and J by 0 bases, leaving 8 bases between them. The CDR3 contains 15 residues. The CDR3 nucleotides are TGTGCCAGCAGTTTCTTCGGGTCAACTAATGAAAAACTGTTTTTT. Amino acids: CASSFFGSTNEKLFF.